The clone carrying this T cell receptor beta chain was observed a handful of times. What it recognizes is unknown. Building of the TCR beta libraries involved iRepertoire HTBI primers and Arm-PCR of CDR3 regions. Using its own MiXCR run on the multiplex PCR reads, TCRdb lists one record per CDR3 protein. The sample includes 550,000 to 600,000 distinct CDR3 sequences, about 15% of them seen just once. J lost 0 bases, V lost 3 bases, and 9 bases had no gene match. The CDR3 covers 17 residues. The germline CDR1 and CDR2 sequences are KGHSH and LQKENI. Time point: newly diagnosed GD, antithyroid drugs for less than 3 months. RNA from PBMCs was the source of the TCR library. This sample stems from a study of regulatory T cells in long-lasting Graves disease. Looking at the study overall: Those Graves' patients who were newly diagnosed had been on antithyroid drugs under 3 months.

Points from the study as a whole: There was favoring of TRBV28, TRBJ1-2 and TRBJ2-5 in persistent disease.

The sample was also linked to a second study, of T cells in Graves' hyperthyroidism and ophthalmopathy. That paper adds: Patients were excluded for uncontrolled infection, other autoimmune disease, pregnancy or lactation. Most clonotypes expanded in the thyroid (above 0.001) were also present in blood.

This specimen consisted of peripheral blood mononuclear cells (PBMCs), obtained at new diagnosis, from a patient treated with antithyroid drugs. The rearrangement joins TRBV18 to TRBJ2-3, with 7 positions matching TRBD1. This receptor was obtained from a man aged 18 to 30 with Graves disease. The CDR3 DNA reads TGTGCCAGCTCACCCAGCGAGACAGGGCCCAGCACAGATACGCAGTATTTT. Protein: CASSPSETGPSTDTQYF.